The next 25 T cell receptor beta chains were all read from a single sample in a study of OX40 agonist ivuxolimab in advanced cancers. The library was built by means of the immunoSEQ multiplex PCR assay. TCRdb provides this immuneACCESS table in a form limited to in-frame rearrangements. Some clones are lacking; in checked studies, under half of them reflect an unresolved V gene, and why the rest are absent is not known. The sample contains roughly 68,000 clones, approximately 80% of them found a single time. The ten largest clonotypes hold approximately 1.5% of the sample. The specimen comprised CD4+ or CD8+ T cells sorted from blood, sampled in a trial of the OX40 agonist ivuxolimab. The source of these receptors is an adult with an advanced solid tumor such as melanoma, head and neck, liver or kidney cancer.

This chain links TRBV6-6 with TRBJ1-1; D not resolved. The CDR3 totals 15 residues. Germline V CDR1 and CDR2: MNHNY, SVGAGI (reference sequence). Between the trimmed V and J ends, which lost 1 base and 1 base, there was a span of 10 bases. CDR3 DNA: TGTGCCAGCAGTTACTTTGGATCAGGGAACACTGAAGCTTTCTTT. Translated, it gives CASSYFGSGNTEAFF.

V is TRBV11-1 and J is TRBJ2-3; no clear D gene. V was trimmed by 1 base and J by 4 bases, leaving 9 bases between them. There are 14 residues in the CDR3. Looked up from germline, CDR1 is SGHAT and CDR2 is FQDESV (reference sequence). CDR3 region: CASSLGGLADTQYF. CDR3 nucleotide sequence: TGTGCCAGCAGCTTAGGGGGTCTAGCAGATACGCAGTATTTT.

This chain connects TRBV5-5 to TRBJ1-1; maybe TRBD1 (5 bases). The CDR3 has 13 residues. Germline loops: CDR1 SGHKS, CDR2 YYEKEE (reference sequence). V was trimmed by 9 bases and J by 1 base, leaving 13 bases between them. The CDR3 nucleotides are TGTGCCACGACCGGGGGAGGGAACACTGAAGCTTTCTTT. Translated, it gives CATTGGGNTEAFF.

The table lists this clone with a few counts. V gene TRBV6-1 combines with J gene TRBJ1-5; D gene unclear. This CDR3 spans 16 amino acids. Germline assignment: CDR1 MNHNS and CDR2 SASEGT. Between the trimmed V and J ends, which lost 0 bases and 2 bases, there was a span of 11 bases. CDR3 in amino acids: CASSEARRTGNQPQHF. The CDR3 DNA follows: TGTGCCAGCAGTGAAGCGCGGAGAACAGGCAATCAGCCCCAGCATTTT.

The chain carries TRBV7-8 and TRBJ1-5; no clear D gene. Looked up from germline, CDR1 is SGHVS and CDR2 is FQNEAQ. V lost 1 base to trimming and J lost 0 bases, with 10 bases between them. This CDR3 is built from 16 residues. CDR3 loop: CASSLEGQVSNQPQHF. In DNA, the CDR3 is TGTGCCAGCAGCTTAGAAGGCCAGGTTAGCAATCAGCCCCAGCATTTT.

This chain joins TRBV7-9 and TRBJ2-7; 11 bases map to TRBD2. CDR3 size: 15 residues. The germline CDR1 and CDR2 sequences are SEHNR and FQNEAQ (reference sequence). After removal of 6 bases from V and 2 bases from J, the junction contained 6 bases not matched to a gene. Here the CDR3 reads CASRMTSGATYEQYF. The CDR3 bases are TGTGCCAGCAGAATGACTAGCGGGGCGACCTACGAGCAGTACTTC.

The V gene is TRBV2, the J gene TRBJ1-4; D is unclear. This CDR3 comprises 10 residues. The germline V gene has CDR1 SNHLY and CDR2 FYNNEI. V dropped 8 bases and J dropped 4 bases, with 2 bases sitting between them. In DNA, the CDR3 is TGTGCCAGCCTTAATGAAAAACTGTTTTTT. Translation: CASLNEKLFF. Complete variable domain (other parts from reference TRBV2 and TRBJ1-4): EPEVTQTPSHQVTQMGQEVILRCVPISNHLYFYWYRQILGQKVEFLVSFYNNEISEKSEIFDDQFSVERPDGSNFTLKIRSTKLEDSAMYFCASLNEKLFFGSGTQLSVL.

The count of this clone is one. This rearrangement joins TRBV19 to TRBJ2-6, with D tentatively TRBD2 (5 bases). CDR1 is LNHDA and CDR2 is SQIVND in the germline V gene (reference sequence). Trimming cost V 7 bases and J 1 base, with 11 bases left between them. This CDR3 is 15 amino acids long. CDR3 sequence (DNA): TGTGCCAGTACTTACCGGGGTTCTGGGGCCAACGTCCTGACTTTC. Translation gives CASTYRGSGANVLTF.

This chain joins TRBV20-1 and TRBJ2-7; D gene ambiguous. The V end was cut by 5 bases, the J end by 6 bases, with 8 bases between. The CDR3 loop spans 10 amino acids. Looked up from germline, CDR1 is DFQATT and CDR2 is SNEGSKA (reference sequence). In DNA, the CDR3 is TGCAGTGCTGAGCTGGCCGAGCAGTACTTC. Translating it yields CSAELAEQYF.

The rearrangement joins TRBV9 to TRBJ2-3; D might be TRBD1 (5 bases). Trimming pared 0 bases from V and 2 bases from J, leaving 10 bases between. Germline V gene sequence: CDR1 SGDLS, CDR2 YYNGEE. The CDR3 totals 15 residues. The CDR3 nucleotides read TGTGCCAGCAGCGTAGTTGGGGCCATCACAGATACGCAGTATTTT. Its translation is CASSVVGAITDTQYF.

This chain links TRBV28 with TRBJ2-5; D might be TRBD1 (5 bases). Germline CDR1 and CDR2: MDHEN and SYDVKM. This CDR3 comprises 13 residues. Trimming cost V 8 bases and J 5 bases, with 15 bases left between them. CDR3 residues: CASLKRGRETQYF. The DNA for the CDR3 is TGTGCCAGCCTGAAAAGGGGTCGCGAGACCCAGTACTTC.

This clone was observed a handful of times. The chain is built from TRBV30 and TRBJ2-7; TRBD1 agrees at 7 bases. The CDR3 is made up of 13 amino acids. V lost 3 bases and J lost 6; bases outside the gene matches: 8. The germline V gene has CDR1 GTSNPN and CDR2 SVGIG (reference sequence). The CDR3 spells CAWSPDRVGEQYF. The CDR3, as DNA: TGTGCCTGGAGCCCCGACAGGGTGGGCGAGCAGTACTTC.

The rearrangement joins TRBV11-3 to TRBJ1-1; TRBD1 is a possible D gene (5 bases). Germline values: CDR1 SGHNT, CDR2 YENEEA. The CDR3 extends over 15 amino acids. Trimming shortened V by 0 bases and J by 4 bases, and 12 bases separated the two germline ends. The CDR3 coding sequence is TGTGCCAGCAGCTTAGACGGGGAAGACAGCACTGAAGCTTTCTTT. Translating gives CASSLDGEDSTEAFF.

V is TRBV6-5 and J is TRBJ2-7, with TRBD2 as a possible D gene (5 bases). The length of the CDR3 is 14 residues. The ends were cut back, 5 bases at V and 0 bases at J, with 11 bases in the middle. Per germline, CDR1 MNHEY and CDR2 SVGAGI. DNA of the CDR3: TGTGCCAGCAGTAGAGGACTCGGCTCCTACGAGCAGTACTTC. This encodes CASSRGLGSYEQYF.

The chain uses TRBV6-5 and TRBJ2-1; 8 bases match TRBD1. Germline V gene data show CDR1 as MNHEY and CDR2 as SVGAGI. The CDR3 covers 16 residues. With 4 bases clipped from V and 3 bases from J, the junction kept 8 bases outside the gene matches. CDR3: CASSSPTGVGYNEQFF. The CDR3 region has the DNA TGTGCCAGCAGTTCCCCGACAGGGGTTGGCTACAATGAGCAGTTCTTC.

This clone appeared a few times. The V and J genes are TRBV11-1 and TRBJ1-6, with D maybe TRBD1 (6 bases). CDR1 is SGHAT, CDR2 FQDESV, per germline (reference sequence). The CDR3 is 16 residues long. Deletions cut 5 bases from V and 5 bases from J, with 16 bases between. This CDR3 is CASSQWGGGDNSPLHF. CDR3 DNA sequence: TGTGCCAGCAGCCAGTGGGGAGGGGGGGATAATTCACCCCTCCACTTT. The full variable domain, rest sourced from reference TRBV11-1 and TRBJ1-6, is EAEVAQSPRYKITEKSQAVAFWCDPISGHATLYWYRQILGQGPELLVQFQDESVVDDSQLPKDRFSAERLKGVDSTLKIQPAELGDSAMYLCASSQWGGGDNSPLHFGNGTRLTVT.

The chain uses TRBV6-1 and TRBJ2-3; 8 nucleotides line up with TRBD1. The CDR3 length is 13 residues. Germline assignment: CDR1 MNHNS and CDR2 SASEGT. With 10 bases clipped from V and 3 bases from J, the junction kept 6 bases outside the gene matches. CDR3 amino acids: CATGTGPTDTQYF. DNA for the CDR3: TGTGCCACCGGGACAGGCCCGACAGATACGCAGTATTTT.

This clone was observed a few times. The chain combines TRBV14 with TRBJ1-2; 9 nucleotides align to TRBD1. This CDR3 is built from 13 residues. Germline-derived CDR1 and CDR2 are SGHDN and FVKESK. V lost 4 bases to trimming and J lost 7 bases; unmatched junction nucleotides: 4. The CDR3 coding sequence is TGTGCCAGCAGCCTCGGGACAGGGAGTGGCTACACCTTC. Translating it yields CASSLGTGSGYTF.

The chain combines TRBV7-9 with TRBJ2-7; TRBD2 agrees at 16 bases. Trimming cost V 8 bases and J 4 bases; bases outside gene matches: 2. Per germline, CDR1 SEHNR and CDR2 FQNEAQ (reference sequence). CDR3 size: 14 residues. The CDR3 DNA is TGTGCCAGCGGGACTAGCGGGGGGGCGTACGAGCAGTACTTC. Its translation: CASGTSGGAYEQYF.

The CDR3 loop reads CASSLGARFYNEQFF. DNA of the CDR3: TGTGCCAGCAGTCTCGGGGCGCGTTTCTACAATGAGCAGTTCTTC. The chain uses TRBV6-5 and TRBJ2-1; D assignment may be TRBD1 or TRBD2 (5 bases each). There are 15 residues in the CDR3. Trimming took off 5 bases at V and 3 bases at J, with 14 bases between the two ends. Germline V gives CDR1 MNHEY, CDR2 SVGAGI.

The chain is built from TRBV7-2 and TRBJ2-2, with TRBD2 matching over 11 bases. The CDR3 length is 16 residues. V dropped 5 bases and J dropped 7; count of bases not matched to a gene: 9. Germline CDR1 SGHTA, CDR2 FQGNSA. CDR3 amino acids: CASSTVAGGPVGELFF. CDR3 in DNA: TGTGCCAGCAGCACGGTAGCGGGGGGGCCGGTCGGGGAGCTGTTTTTT.

This clone has more than one count but fewer than ten. The chain combines TRBV5-1 with TRBJ2-2; 7 positions agree with TRBD2. Germline V CDR1 and CDR2: SGHRS, YFSETQ. V shed 0 bases, J shed 0 bases, and the junction held 2 bases outside the gene matches. There are 16 residues in the CDR3. The CDR3 spells CASSLAAGANTGELFF. The CDR3 DNA follows: TGCGCCAGCAGCTTGGCGGCGGGAGCGAACACCGGGGAGCTGTTTTTT.

The chain combines TRBV10-2 with TRBJ1-1; 10 positions match TRBD1. After removal of 6 bases from V and 5 bases from J, the junction contained 3 bases not matched to a gene. Germline CDR1 reads WSHSY; CDR2 reads SAAADI. This CDR3 spans 13 amino acids. The CDR3 loop reads CASSDRGQTEAFF. The CDR3 coding sequence is TGCGCCAGCAGCGACAGGGGGCAAACTGAAGCTTTCTTT.

The chain recombines TRBV30 with TRBJ1-5, with D hard to call. V lost 2 bases, J lost 3 bases, and 8 bases lay in between. Germline lookup yields CDR1 GTSNPN and CDR2 SVGIG (reference sequence). This CDR3 contains 13 residues. The CDR3 bases are TGTGCCTGGAGTACGGCGGTCAATCAGCCCCAGCATTTT. It translates to CAWSTAVNQPQHF.

This clone was seen more than once but under ten times. The rearrangement links TRBV5-1 to TRBJ1-1; weak D call: TRBD1 (6 bases). CDR3 length equals 14 residues. Germline CDR1 reads SGHRS; CDR2 reads YFSETQ. V shed 3 bases and J shed 1 base, with 10 bases lying between them. The CDR3 loop is CASSWGQGNTEAFF. Written as DNA, the CDR3 is TGCGCCAGCAGCTGGGGGCAGGGGAACACTGAAGCTTTCTTT.